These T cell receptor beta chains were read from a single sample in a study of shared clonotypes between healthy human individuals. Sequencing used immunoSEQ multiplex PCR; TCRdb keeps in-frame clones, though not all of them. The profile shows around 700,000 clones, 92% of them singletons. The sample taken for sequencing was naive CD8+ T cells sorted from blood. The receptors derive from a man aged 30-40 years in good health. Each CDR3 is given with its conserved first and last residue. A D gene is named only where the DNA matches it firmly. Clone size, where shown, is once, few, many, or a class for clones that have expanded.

CASSPAGRGETQYF	TGTGCCAGCTCACCAGCGGGGCGAGGGGAGACCCAGTACTTC	-	-	TRBV18	TRBJ2-5
CASSLEGGGYNEQFF	TGTGCTAGCAGCTTAGAGGGGGGAGGCTACAATGAGCAGTTCTTC	-	-	TRBV7-7	TRBJ2-1
CASSSVRTGGFYEQYF	TGTGCCAGCAGCTCAGTCCGGACAGGGGGATTCTACGAGCAGTACTTC	-	TRBD1	TRBV7-2	TRBJ2-7
CASSRLAGQETQYF	TGTGCCAGCAGCCGACTAGCGGGACAAGAGACCCAGTACTTC	-	TRBD2	TRBV6-5	TRBJ2-5
CASSIGLQPQHF	TGTGCCAGTAGTATCGGACTTCAGCCCCAGCATTTT	few	-	TRBV19	TRBJ1-5
CASSLSIASSYNEQFF	TGTGCCAGCAGTTTATCTATTGCCAGCTCCTACAATGAGCAGTTCTTC	-	-	TRBV27	TRBJ2-1
CASSTLIGKSYEQYF	TGTGCCAGTAGTACCCTCATTGGGAAGTCCTACGAGCAGTACTTC	-	-	TRBV19	TRBJ2-7
CASSPLEQPQHF	TGTGCCAGCAGCCCCCTTGAACAGCCCCAGCATTTT	-	-	TRBV7-9	TRBJ1-5
CASSLAGSDTQYF	TGTGCCAGCAGCTTAGCAGGGTCAGATACGCAGTATTTT	-	-	TRBV7-6	TRBJ2-3
CASSEHRGRNEQFF	TGCGCCAGCAGTGAGCACAGGGGTAGGAATGAGCAGTTCTTC	-	TRBD1	TRBV10-1	TRBJ2-1
CASSIDAGTQETQYF	TGTGCCAGCAGTATTGACGCCGGGACCCAAGAGACCCAGTACTTC	-	-	TRBV27	TRBJ2-5
CASSIGQGWPYEQYF	TGTGCCAGTAGTATCGGACAGGGGTGGCCCTACGAGCAGTACTTC	-	TRBD1	TRBV19	TRBJ2-7
CASSIGPYNEQFF	TGTGCCAGTAGTATAGGGCCCTACAATGAGCAGTTCTTC	once	-	TRBV19	TRBJ2-1
CASSMIAGGDEQYF	TGTGCCAGTAGTATGATAGCGGGAGGGGATGAGCAGTACTTC	-	TRBD2	TRBV19	TRBJ2-7
CASSPPGDPIVEQYF	TGTGCCAGCAGCCCCCCGGGTGACCCCATCGTCGAGCAGTACTTC	-	-	TRBV11-2	TRBJ2-7
CASSLGGQGIEKLFF	TGTGCCAGCAGCTTAGGGGGACAGGGTATTGAAAAACTGTTTTTT	-	TRBD1	TRBV7-9	TRBJ1-4
CAISERGTSGTYEQYF	TGTGCCATCAGTGAACGAGGGACTAGCGGAACCTACGAGCAGTACTTC	-	TRBD2	TRBV10-3	TRBJ2-7
CSARVGNTEAFF	TGCAGCGCCCGGGTAGGTAACACTGAAGCTTTCTTT	-	-	TRBV29-1	TRBJ1-1
CASSLGGSGGSSSYEQYF	TGTGCCAGCAGCTTGGGTGGGAGTGGAGGGAGTAGCTCCTACGAGCAGTACTTC	few	-	TRBV7-9	TRBJ2-7
CASSLRGSGNEQFF	TGTGCCAGCAGCTTACGGGGGAGTGGCAATGAGCAGTTCTTC	once	-	TRBV11-3	TRBJ2-1
CASSAKTGGADEKLFF	TGTGCCAGCAGCGCCAAAACAGGGGGCGCCGATGAAAAACTGTTTTTT	-	TRBD1	TRBV9	TRBJ1-4
CATSREQPGGGETQYF	TGTGCCACCAGCAGAGAGCAGCCCGGGGGGGGAGAGACCCAGTACTTC	-	TRBD2	TRBV15	TRBJ2-5
CATRDLYNEQFF	TGTGCCACCCGGGACCTCTACAATGAGCAGTTCTTC	-	-	TRBV10-3	TRBJ2-1
CASSQDEGRYYEQYF	TGCGCCAGCAGCCAAGATGAGGGCAGATACTACGAGCAGTACTTC	-	-	TRBV4-1	TRBJ2-7
CASSSRHVSDRGSGLNTEAFF	TGCGCCAGCAGCTCGCGGCACGTTTCCGACAGGGGCTCCGGGTTGAACACTGAAGCTTTCTTT	-	TRBD1	TRBV5-1	TRBJ1-1